This paragraph covers one T cell receptor beta chain sequence. What it recognizes is unknown. The data stem from a study of cytomegalovirus exposure and HLA in healthy donors. Study background: The 120 validation repertoires and the 666 first-cohort repertoires shared a platform, a later analysis reported. Notes on the study in general: A later analysis found first-cohort TCR clusters tended to co-occur in the 100 to 150 validation repertoires. The authors enumerated around 150 TCR beta chains as linked to cytomegalovirus.

While the first cohort had 600 to 800 subjects, the donors belonged to the separate validation cohort of about 120 subjects. Sequencing used immunoSEQ multiplex PCR; TCRdb keeps in-frame clones, though not all of them. The sample has roughly 330,000 clones; approximately 90% are singletons. The CDR3 has 16 residues. Per germline, CDR1 SEHNR and CDR2 FQNEAQ (reference sequence). With V trimmed by 5 bases and J by 7 bases, 9 bases remained unmatched. This chain connects TRBV7-9 to TRBJ2-1; 12 nucleotides line up with TRBD1. Sequences were obtained from PBMCs. This receptor was identified in a woman under 40 in good health and CMV-seropositive. The chain's CDR3 is CASSHHQGQGANEQFF. In DNA, the CDR3 is TGTGCCAGCAGCCACCACCAGGGACAGGGGGCAAATGAGCAGTTCTTC.